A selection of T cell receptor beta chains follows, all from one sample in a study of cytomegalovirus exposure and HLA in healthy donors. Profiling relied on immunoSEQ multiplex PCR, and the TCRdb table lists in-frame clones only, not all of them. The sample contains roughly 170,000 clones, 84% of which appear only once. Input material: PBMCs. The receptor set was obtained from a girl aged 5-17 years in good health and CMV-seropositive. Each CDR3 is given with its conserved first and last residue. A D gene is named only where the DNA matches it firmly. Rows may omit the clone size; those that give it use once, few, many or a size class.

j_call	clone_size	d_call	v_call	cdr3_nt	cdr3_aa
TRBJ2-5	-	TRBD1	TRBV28	TGTGCCAGCAGTTTAGGGGACAGGGGATGGCAAGAGACCCAGTACTTC	CASSLGDRGWQETQYF
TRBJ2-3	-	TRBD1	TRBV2	TGTGCCAGCAGTGAATGGGACAGCTCGGATACGCAGTATTTT	CASSEWDSSDTQYF
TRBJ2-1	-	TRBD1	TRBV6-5	TGTGCCAGCAGTTCCCGACAGGGGGCGGGCAATGAGCAGTTCTTC	CASSSRQGAGNEQFF
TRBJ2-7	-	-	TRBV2	TGTGCCAGCAGTGAAAACCGGGGGCAGTACTTC	CASSENRGQYF
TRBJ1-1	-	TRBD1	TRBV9	TGTGCCAGCAGCGGGACAGGGTTTAACACTGAAGCTTTCTTT	CASSGTGFNTEAFF
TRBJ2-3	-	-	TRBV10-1	TGCGCCAGCAGTGAGCGGACCCCAGATTTGGAGGTAGATACGCAGTATTTT	CASSERTPDLEVDTQYF
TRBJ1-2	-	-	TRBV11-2	TGTGCCAGCAGCTCCACCACAGGACGCTATGGCTACACCTTC	CASSSTTGRYGYTF
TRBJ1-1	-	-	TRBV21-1	TGTGCCAGCAGCAAAAAACCAGACACTGAAGCTTTCTTT	CASSKKPDTEAFF
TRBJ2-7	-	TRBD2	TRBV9	TGTGCCAGCAGCGGGGCGTGGCGGGGGTCCTACGAGCAGTACTTC	CASSGAWRGSYEQYF
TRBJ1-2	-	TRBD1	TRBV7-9	TGTGCCAGCAGCTCCGCCCCCTCCGGGACAGGGTATGGCTACACCTTC	CASSSAPSGTGYGYTF
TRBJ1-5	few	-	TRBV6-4	TGTGCCAGCAGTGCTGACAGTGGTAATCAGCCCCAGCATTTT	CASSADSGNQPQHF
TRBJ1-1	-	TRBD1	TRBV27	TGTGCCAGCAGTGCGCGGGACAGGGGCGTATCCGAAGCTTTCTTT	CASSARDRGVSEAFF
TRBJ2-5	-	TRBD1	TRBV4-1	TGCGCCAGCAGCCGAGGGACAGGGGAACAGACCCAGTACTTC	CASSRGTGEQTQYF
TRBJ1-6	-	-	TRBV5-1	TGCGCCAGCAGCTTGGGACGGAGCGATTCACCCCTCCACTTT	CASSLGRSDSPLHF
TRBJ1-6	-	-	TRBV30	TGTGCCGAGAGCCCTCGGGGGGATTCACCCCTCCACTTT	CAESPRGDSPLHF
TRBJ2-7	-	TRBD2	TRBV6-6	TGTGCCAGCCGTGGGCTAGCGGGGGGCGGGGAGCAGTACTTC	CASRGLAGGGEQYF
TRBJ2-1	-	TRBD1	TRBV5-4	TGTGCCAGCAGCTTCGGGGACAGGGCCCTCGGTGAGCAGTTCTTC	CASSFGDRALGEQFF
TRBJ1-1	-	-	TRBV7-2	TGTGCCAGCAGCCGGGGGGACCCGAACACTGAAGCTTTCTTT	CASSRGDPNTEAFF
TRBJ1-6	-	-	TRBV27	TGTGCCAGCAGTTGGGGAAAGGGGAATTCACCCCTCCACTTT	CASSWGKGNSPLHF
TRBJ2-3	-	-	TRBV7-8	TGTGCCAGCAGTCCTGTGTTTGCGGGGTCAGATACGCAGTATTTT	CASSPVFAGSDTQYF
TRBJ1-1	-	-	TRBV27	TGTGCCAGCACTCGCGGGGCGGAAGCTTTCTTT	CASTRGAEAFF
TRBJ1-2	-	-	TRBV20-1	TGCAGTGCCCGACACCGCCGGGGCTACACCTTC	CSARHRRGYTF
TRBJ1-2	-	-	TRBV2	TGTGCCAGCAGTGGGTCGGAGACAGGCCCCTACACCTTC	CASSGSETGPYTF
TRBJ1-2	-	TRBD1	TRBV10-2	TGCGCCTCCGGTGGATCGTCCAGGGACAGCTTTAACTATGGCTACACCTTC	CASGGSSRDSFNYGYTF
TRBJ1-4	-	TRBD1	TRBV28	TGTGCCAGCAGTTCAGCAACAGGGGGAACTAATGAAAAACTGTTTTTT	CASSSATGGTNEKLFF
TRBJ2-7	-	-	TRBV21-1	TGTGCCAGCAGCAAAAGAGGGCGTCCTAGAATCTACGAGCAGTACTTC	CASSKRGRPRIYEQYF
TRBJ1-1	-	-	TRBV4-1	TGCGCCAGCAGCCAAGTTACGGGGGTCACTGAAGCTTTCTTT	CASSQVTGVTEAFF
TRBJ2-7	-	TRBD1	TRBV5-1	TGCGCCAGCAGCCCGGGGGACAGGGCCTACGAGCAGTACTTC	CASSPGDRAYEQYF
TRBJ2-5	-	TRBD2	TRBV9	TGTGCCAGCAGCCCCTCGGGACTAGCGGGGGGGCCGGGGACCCAGTACTTC	CASSPSGLAGGPGTQYF
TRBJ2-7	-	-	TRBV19	TGTGCCAGTGAAGCTTCGGGGGCCTACGAGCAGTACTTC	CASEASGAYEQYF
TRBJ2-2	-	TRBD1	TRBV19	TGTGCCAGTAGCCGGGGACAGGGGAACACCGGGGAGCTGTTTTTT	CASSRGQGNTGELFF
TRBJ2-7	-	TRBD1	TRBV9	TGTGCCAGTTCGGGACAGGGAACCTACGAGCAGTACTTC	CASSGQGTYEQYF
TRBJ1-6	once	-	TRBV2	TGTGCCAGCAGGCGCGGGCTTGGGTCACCCCTCCACTTT	CASRRGLGSPLHF
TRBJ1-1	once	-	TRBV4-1	TGCGCCAGCAGCCAAAAGTGGGGCACCAACACTGAAGCTTTCTTT	CASSQKWGTNTEAFF
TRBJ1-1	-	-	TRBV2	TGTGCCAGCAGTCGGGACATAAACACTGAAGCTTTCTTT	CASSRDINTEAFF
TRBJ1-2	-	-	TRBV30	TGTGCCTGGAGTCGCAACCCAGGGGATGGCTACACCTTC	CAWSRNPGDGYTF
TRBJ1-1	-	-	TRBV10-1	TGCGCCATGCTTAACGGGACACCCGAGACTGAAGCTTTCTTT	CAMLNGTPETEAFF
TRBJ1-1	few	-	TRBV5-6	TGTGCCAGCAGCCTACCCCTGAACACTGAAGCTTTCTTT	CASSLPLNTEAFF
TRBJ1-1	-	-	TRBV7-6	TGTGCCAGCAGCCTTAGAACCGGACACTTACCCGAAGCTTTCTTT	CASSLRTGHLPEAFF
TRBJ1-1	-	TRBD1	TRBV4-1	TGCGCCAGCAGCCAATCACAGGGGTCCGCTCTAATGAACACTGAAGCTTTCTTT	CASSQSQGSALMNTEAFF
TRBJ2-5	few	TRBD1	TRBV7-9	TGTGCCAGCAGCCAGACAGGGGGCGTCGAAGAGACCCAGTACTTC	CASSQTGGVEETQYF
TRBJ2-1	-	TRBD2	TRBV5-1	TGCGCCAGCGACTCGGGGGGGAGCTCCTACAATGAGCAGTTCTTC	CASDSGGSSYNEQFF
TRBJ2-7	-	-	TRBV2	TGTGCCAGCAGTGTGTCAGGGCCCTACGAGCAGTACTTC	CASSVSGPYEQYF
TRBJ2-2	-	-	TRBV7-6	TGTGCCAGCAGCCCGAGACACGGTACCGGGGAGCTGTTTTTT	CASSPRHGTGELFF
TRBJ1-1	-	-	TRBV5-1	TGCGCCAGCAGCTTGGTCGGGGGGCAAGGGGAAGCTTTCTTT	CASSLVGGQGEAFF